The sample holds a few counts of the clone carrying this T cell receptor beta chain. Time point described: patch test 2, 6 weeks after DPC sensitization. Treatment indicated: therapeutic diphenylcyclopropenone sensitization with weekly scalp DPC. Unique molecular identifiers were linked by the library to individual cDNA molecules. Per the authors' pipeline: TCR counts had a median of approximately 87,000 per sample and spanned about 23,224 to 750,000. One entry per CDR3 protein results from TCRdb running MiXCR on the RACE reads. TCRdb, rather than the study authors, made the V and J calls. Of about 70,000 distinct CDR3 sequences detected, 8.5% appear once; the ten largest clones hold roughly 3%. These data are taken from a study of human T cells and chemical hapten exposure. Study summary: Sensitization involved placing 2% DPC onto a 2 cm by 2 cm region of upper inner arm skin. Patients got weekly scalp diphenylcyclopropenone doses over the roughly 22-week study.

Sequenced material: whole blood, taken in connection with sensitization to the hapten diphenylcyclopropenone (DPC). The sequence came from a woman aged 45-59 years with alopecia areata. Some clones in this sample may be carry-over from other donors' samples.

CDR3 sequence (DNA): TGTGCCAGCAGTTCGGGACAGTCTTACAATGAGCAGTTCTTC. Translating it yields CASSSGQSYNEQFF. The rearrangement joins TRBV27 to TRBJ2-1; TRBD1 matches 7 bases. Per germline, CDR1 MNHEY and CDR2 SMNVEV (reference sequence). The V gene end was trimmed by 4 bases and the J gene end by 4 bases; junction bases not matched to a gene: 4. The CDR3 runs 14 residues.